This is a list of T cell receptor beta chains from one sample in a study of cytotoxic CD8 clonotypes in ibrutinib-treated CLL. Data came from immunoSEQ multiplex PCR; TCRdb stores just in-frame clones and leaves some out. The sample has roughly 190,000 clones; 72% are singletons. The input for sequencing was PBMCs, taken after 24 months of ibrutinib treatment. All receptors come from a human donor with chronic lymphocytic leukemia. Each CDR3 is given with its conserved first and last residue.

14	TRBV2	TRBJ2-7	CASRNGTGPYEQYF
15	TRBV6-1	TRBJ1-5	CASMGQRYSNQPQHF
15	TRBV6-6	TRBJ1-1	CASSYGMGMKTEAFF
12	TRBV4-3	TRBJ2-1	CASSHGYNEQFF
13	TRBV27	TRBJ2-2	CASSFRMAGELFF
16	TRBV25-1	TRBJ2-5	CASSEEFGRGQETQYF
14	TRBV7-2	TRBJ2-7	CASSLVEPPYEQYF
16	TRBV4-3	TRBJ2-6	CASSSGLFSGANVLTF
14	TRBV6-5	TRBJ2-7	CASRIMEDSYEQYF
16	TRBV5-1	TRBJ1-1	CASSLTGWVGLGEAFF
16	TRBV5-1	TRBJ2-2	CASSFVSGSDTGELFF
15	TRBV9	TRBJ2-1	CASSPGGTSSNEQFF
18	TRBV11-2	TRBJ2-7	CASSLIPGLAGSSYEQYF
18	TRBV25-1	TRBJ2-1	CASSEVGLAGVSYNEQFF
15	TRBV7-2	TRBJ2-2	CASSPRTGDTGELFF
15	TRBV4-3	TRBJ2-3	CASSQGLVGTDTQYF